This T cell receptor beta chain was recorded in a study of CD8 T cells in Susac syndrome. Germline lookup yields CDR1 SGHRS and CDR2 YFSETQ. With V trimmed by 0 bases and J by 10 bases, 12 bases remained unmatched. The CDR3 consists of 16 residues. Reverse transcription of roughly 0.5 to 1 ug RNA used random hexamers. TCRdb processed the immunoSEQ multiplex PCR reads anew with MiXCR; each CDR3 protein has one entry. The sample consists of 51,000 or so distinct CDR3 sequences, under 95% of them appearing once. V usage is TRBV5-1 and J usage is TRBJ2-1; 8 bases are shared with TRBD2. This receptor was taken from a human donor in good health. What was sequenced was CD8+ T cells from PBMCs. CDR3 residues: CASSLDSGGAPDEQFF. For the CDR3, the DNA is TGCGCCAGCAGCTTGGATTCGGGAGGGGCCCCGGACGAGCAGTTCTTC.